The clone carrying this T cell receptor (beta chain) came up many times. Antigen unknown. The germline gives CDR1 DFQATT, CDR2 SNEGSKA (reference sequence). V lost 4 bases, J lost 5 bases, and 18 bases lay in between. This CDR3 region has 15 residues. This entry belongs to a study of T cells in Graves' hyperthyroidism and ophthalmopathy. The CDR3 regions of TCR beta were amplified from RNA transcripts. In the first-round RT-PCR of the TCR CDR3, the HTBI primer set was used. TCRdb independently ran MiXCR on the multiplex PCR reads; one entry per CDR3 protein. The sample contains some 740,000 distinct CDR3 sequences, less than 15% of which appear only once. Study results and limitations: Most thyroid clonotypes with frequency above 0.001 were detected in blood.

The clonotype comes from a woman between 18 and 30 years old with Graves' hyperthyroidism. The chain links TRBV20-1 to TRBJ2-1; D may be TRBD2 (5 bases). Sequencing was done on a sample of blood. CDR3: CSAISPARLHNEQFF. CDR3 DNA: TGCAGTGCTATTAGTCCAGCCAGACTACACAATGAGCAGTTCTTC.